This TCR beta chain appears in the sequencing data of a study of cytomegalovirus exposure and HLA in healthy donors. Looking at the study overall: Researchers found that just over 80% of almost 400 genotyped donors fell within the Caucasian-associated ancestry cluster. Study-wide results and caveats: Among CMV-associated TCR beta chains, most appeared HLA-restricted in a later analysis. A later analysis linked around 17,000 TCR beta sequences to HLA alleles at 0.05 false discovery rate.

The CDR3 totals 15 residues. Germline assignment: CDR1 LNHDA and CDR2 SQIVND (reference sequence). Trimming removed 1 base from V and 6 bases from J; junction bases left unmatched: 5. 60 Vbeta and 13 Jbeta primers were used in PCR. The assay was immunoSEQ multiplex PCR, and TCRdb's table has in-frame clones only and misses some. This repertoire shows 90,000 to 140,000 clones, around 63% found once; its top ten account for 3% to 3.5%. To note about this clone: The antigen is unknown.

The source is a man aged 25 to 40 in good health and CMV-seronegative. What was sequenced was PBMCs. V is TRBV19 and J is TRBJ1-5; 8 bases are a match to TRBD1. In DNA, the CDR3 is TGTGCCAGTAGTATAGTCCAGGGGGCAGGTCAGCCCCAGCATTTT. Translation gives CASSIVQGAGQPQHF.